This record concerns one T cell receptor beta chain sequence. Assay used: immunoSEQ multiplex PCR; TCRdb lists only in-frame clones, some missing. The sample holds 100,000 to 150,000 clones, about 88% seen once. The length of the CDR3 is 17 residues. Germline CDR1 is SGHTS and CDR2 is YDEGEE. V was clipped by 1 base and J by 3 bases; unmatched bases: 8. These data come from a study of blood T cell repertoires in COVID-19. Study information: In each case, the material was cDNA or gDNA derived from T cells, B-cell-depleted T cells, or PBMCs.

The rearrangement links TRBV5-8 to TRBJ1-1; 11 bases agree with TRBD1. The clonotype originates from a woman aged 80 or older with acute or convalescent COVID-19. Sequencing input: peripheral blood. The DNA for the CDR3 is TGTGCCAGCAGCTTGTGGACGGGACAGGGGGTATACACTGAAGCTTTCTTT. It specifies CASSLWTGQGVYTEAFF.